The T cell receptor beta chain described here comes from a study of T-cell reconstitution after alpha-beta-depleted transplantation in children. Points on this clonotype: Its antigen is unknown.

V dropped 2 bases and J dropped 6 bases, with 16 bases sitting between them. Germline CDR1 is MNHEY and CDR2 is SVGAGI. This CDR3 has 16 amino acids. Points from the study as a whole: Several hundred expanded graft clones reportedly supplied alpha-beta T cells about two months after transplant. Once a year had passed after transplant, T-cell counts and diversity came mostly from newly produced T cells.

As it was prepared, the TCRbeta library received unique molecular identifiers. MiXCR was run by TCRdb on the PCR reads, yielding one entry per CDR3 protein. This table holds several thousand distinct CDR3 sequences, around 30% found once. The chain recombines TRBV6-5 with TRBJ2-2; D perhaps matches TRBD2 (6 bases). The material sequenced was peripheral blood, taken 60 days after TCRalphabeta/CD19-depleted stem cell transplant. The TCR comes from a boy younger than two who had a stem cell transplant for SCID, so the T cells may come from the graft donor. The CDR3 protein is CASSYSNGGLAGELFF. The CDR3 DNA reads TGTGCCAGCAGTTACAGTAACGGAGGGTTGGCCGGGGAGCTGTTTTTT.